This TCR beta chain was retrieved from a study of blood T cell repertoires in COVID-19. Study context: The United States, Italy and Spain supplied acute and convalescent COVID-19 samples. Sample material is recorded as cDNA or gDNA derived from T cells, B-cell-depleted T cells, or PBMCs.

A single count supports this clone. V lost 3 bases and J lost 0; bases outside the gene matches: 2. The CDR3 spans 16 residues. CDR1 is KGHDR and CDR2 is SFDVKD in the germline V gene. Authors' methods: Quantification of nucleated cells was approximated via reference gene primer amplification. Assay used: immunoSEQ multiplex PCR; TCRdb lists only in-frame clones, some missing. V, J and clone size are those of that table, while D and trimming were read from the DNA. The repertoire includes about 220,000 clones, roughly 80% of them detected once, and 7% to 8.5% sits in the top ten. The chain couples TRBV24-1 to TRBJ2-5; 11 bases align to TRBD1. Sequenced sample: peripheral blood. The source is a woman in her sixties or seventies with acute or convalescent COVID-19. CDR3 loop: CATSDGQGADQETQYF. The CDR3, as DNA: TGTGCCACCAGTGATGGACAGGGGGCGGACCAAGAGACCCAGTACTTC.